The text below deals with one TCR beta chain. Its antigen target is currently unknown. The input lacks base qualities; no much larger clone sits a single base away. This specimen comes from a study of Ad26.COV2.S vaccination and SARS-CoV-2 variants (dated by TCRdb to 2020 to 2022). Regarding the research as a whole: Vaccine-arm donors came from COV1001, a multicentre, randomized, double-blind, placebo-controlled phase I-IIa trial of Ad26.COV2.S in healthy adults. Ad26.COV2.S was given intramuscularly at 5x10^10 or 1x10^11 viral particles, as a single shot or as two shots 56 days apart. The specificity and breadth of SARS-CoV-2-reactive T cell receptors after Ad26.COV2.S vaccination were assessed by TCRbeta repertoire sequencing. A total of 32 samples were included in the TCR-sequenced set, comprising about 20 Ad26.COV2.S vaccine recipients, 5 placebo recipients and 8 SARS-CoV-2 convalescent individuals. Trial participants were randomized into five groups of five, in which low-dose or high-dose Ad26.COV2.S was given once or twice, or placebo was given on both occasions. Throughout the experiments and outcome assessment, investigators stayed blinded to trial group allocation.

The sample's treatment or condition label, decoded: roughly 20 received Ad26.COV2.S at low or high dose, single or two shots; several received placebo; per-sample allocation not given. Repertoires of vaccine and placebo recipients were sequenced from samples taken on day 63 after the first injection. Between 29 July and 7 August 2020, Cohort 1b enrolled 20 to 30 adults aged 18-55 years at one site in Boston, USA. As a vaccine, Ad26.COV2.S was a replication-incompetent adenovirus type 26 vector that expressed a prefusion-stabilized SARS-CoV-2 spike protein derived from the original Wuhan strain. What the authors observed across the whole study: According to the authors, total T cell responses may have been underestimated by the TCR breadth and depth analyses. The study was not powered for comparison of responses between vaccine doses or regimens. Compared with placebo recipients, Ad26.COV2.S recipients showed higher spike-specific TCR breadth (P = 0.0014). Comparable non-spike TCR breadth was observed between vaccine and placebo recipients, consistent with only spike being contained in the vaccine. After vaccination, spike-specific CD8+ and CD4+ T cell responses were reported to show substantial breadth.

The immunoSEQ Assay was the method used to sequence TCRbeta CDR3 regions. After extraction, genomic DNA underwent amplification by bias-controlled multiplex PCR, followed by high-throughput sequencing. The source study handled its data this way. To quantify the absolute abundance of every unique TCRbeta CDR3 region, sequences were collapsed and filtered. Usable DNA was measured by amplifying reference genes present in all nucleated cells, and TCRbeta template counts were normalized to that usable DNA to estimate T cell fraction. Repertoire TCRs were annotated as SARS-CoV-2-specific when V gene, CDR3 amino acid sequence and J gene were exactly matched to a known reactive TCR set. The reference SARS-CoV-2 TCR set was obtained from MIRA and was filtered for enrichment in COVID-19-positive ImmuneCODE repertoires, whereby public or cross-reactive TCRs were removed. Using the MIRA antigens, annotated TCRs were further analysed by specific ORF or by position within an ORF. Breadth was defined as the number of annotated unique rearrangements divided by the total number of unique productive rearrangements, and depth was defined as the summed frequency of the annotated unique rearrangements. Two-sided Wilcoxon rank-sum tests were used to compare TCR breadth between groups. TCRdb took this table from immuneACCESS and kept in-frame rearrangements with V and J called. Such tables lack part of the clones; where checked against another copy, unresolved V genes explain under half of the gap, and the rest is unexplained. V, J and clone size reflect that table, while D and trimming were determined from the DNA. Here the sample has roughly 390,000 clones; approximately 91% occur a single time. The ten largest make up 3.5% of the sample.

This sequence originates from a person aged 18-65 years who received the Ad26.COV2.S COVID-19 vaccine or a placebo. Here the sequenced sample was peripheral blood, taken in a trial of Ad26.COV2.S vaccine versus placebo.

The DNA is TGTGCCAGTAGTCGGACAGGGGGCACTGGGGCCAACGTCCTGACTTTC. This yields the protein CASSRTGGTGANVLTF. Recombination connected TRBV19 to TRBJ2-6; 11 central bases correspond to TRBD1. CDR1 and CDR2 are read off the germline V gene (reference sequence) as LNHDA and SQIVND. CDR3 length: 16 amino acids, cysteine to phenylalanine. Only the CDR3 DNA is retained, 48 bases long and in frame from the first base. V loses 5 bases at its end and J loses 2 bases; junction bases beyond the gene matches: 2.